This T cell receptor beta chain was recorded in a study of cytomegalovirus exposure and HLA in healthy donors. Study context: Approximately 83 million unique TCRs from HLA-typed donors were held in an early data release.

Study results and caveats: A few chains tied to CMV proved CMV antigen-specific in vitro. Because they were indistinguishable, some V segments, including TRBV6-2 and TRBV6-3, were excluded.

The PCR used 60 Vbeta and 13 Jbeta primers. Profiled with immunoSEQ multiplex PCR; TCRdb holds only in-frame clones, not every one. Of 230,000 or so clones in the sample, around 90% were seen once. In the case of this clone: As yet, its antigen is unknown.

CDR3 length: 15 residues. Trimming at V came to 7 bases and at J to 2 bases, leaving 12 bases not matched to a gene. Germline assignment: CDR1 SQVTM and CDR2 ANQGSEA. The TCR originated in a girl aged 2 to 9 in good health and CMV-seronegative. The chain combines TRBV29-1 with TRBJ2-3, with TRBD2 identical over 7 bases. The sequenced sample was PBMCs. The CDR3, as DNA: TGCAGCGCCCGCGGGTGGGCGGGGGACACAGATACGCAGTATTTT. This gives the protein CSARGWAGDTDTQYF.